The 27 T cell receptor beta chains listed next were all sequenced from one sample in a study of T cell responses to AZD1222 COVID-19 vaccine (dated by TCRdb to the early 2020s). The intended sense of this specimen's time point label: baseline before first vaccination. The method behind the library was the immunoSEQ multiplex PCR assay. TCRdb stores this immuneACCESS table with in-frame sequences only. Part of the clones is absent; in the studies checked, under half of the shortfall reflects unresolved V genes, and no reason is known for the rest. The sample table records over 110,000 clones; approximately 92% of these occur just once. The ten largest clones add up to 1.5% to 2% of the sample. The sequencing used peripheral blood, collected on day 0 of AZD1222 vaccination. The source is an adult in good health.

The chain is built from TRBV19 and TRBJ1-1; D remains ambiguous. Between the trimmed V and J ends, which lost 3 bases and 8 bases, there was a span of 7 bases. This CDR3 comprises 11 residues. Germline V gene sequence: CDR1 LNHDA, CDR2 SQIVND (reference sequence). In nucleotides, the CDR3 is TGTGCCAGTAGTATGGGGTTGGAAGCTTTCTTT. Translation gives CASSMGLEAFF.

The J gene is TRBJ2-7, the V gene TRBV5-6; 9 bases fit TRBD1. Per germline, CDR1 SGHDT and CDR2 YYEEEE. This CDR3 region has 16 residues. V dropped 0 bases and J dropped 5; count of bases not matched to a gene: 9. The CDR3 DNA reads as TGTGCCAGCAGCTTGGACGGGACAGGGAAAAGGGACGAGCAGTACTTC. This sequence encodes CASSLDGTGKRDEQYF. Full variable domain (rest looked up from reference TRBV5-6 and TRBJ2-7): DAGVTQSPTHLIKTRGQQVTLRCSPKSGHDTVSWYQQALGQGPQFIFQYYEEEERQRGNFPDRFSGHQFPNYSSELNVNALLLGDSALYLCASSLDGTGKRDEQYFGPGTRLTVT.

This sequence joins TRBV3-1 (or the pseudogene TRBV3-2) and TRBJ1-2; perhaps TRBD1 as D (5 bases). The ends were cut back, 1 base at V and 1 base at J, with 13 bases in the middle. The CDR3 is 16 amino acids. The germline CDR1 and CDR2 sequences are LGHDT and YNNKEL (reference sequence). In nucleotides, the CDR3 is TGTGCCAGCAGCCAAGCGGACACGAAACTTAACTATGGCTACACCTTC. It specifies CASSQADTKLNYGYTF.

The chain uses TRBV13 and TRBJ1-1; TRBD1 matches at 7 bases. CDR3 length equals 19 residues. V shed 5 bases and J 1 base; nucleotides not matched to a gene: 19. The germline CDR1 and CDR2 sequences are PRHDT and FYEKMQ (reference sequence). CDR3 DNA: TGTGCCAGCAGCCCGTCCAGGACAGGCGACTTCTACCCGAACACTGAAGCTTTCTTT. Its protein is CASSPSRTGDFYPNTEAFF. The full variable domain, rest sourced from reference TRBV13 and TRBJ1-1, is AAGVIQSPRHLIKEKRETATLKCYPIPRHDTVYWYQQGPGQDPQFLISFYEKMQSDKGSIPDRFSAQQFSDYHSELNMSSLELGDSALYFCASSPSRTGDFYPNTEAFFGQGTRLTVV.

This chain uses TRBV20-1 with TRBJ1-5, with TRBD1 identical over 7 bases. The CDR3 loop spans 14 amino acids. Germline CDR1 is DFQATT and CDR2 is SNEGSKA (reference sequence). V shed 3 bases and J 1 base; nucleotides not matched to a gene: 3. CDR3 protein: CSASARGSNQPQHF. In DNA form, the CDR3 reads TGCAGTGCTAGTGCCAGGGGGAGCAATCAGCCCCAGCATTTT.

The chain combines TRBV5-5 with TRBJ1-1; D remains ambiguous. With 3 bases removed from V and 5 bases from J, the gap between germline ends came to 26 bases. The V gene's germline CDR1 is SGHKS and CDR2 YYEKEE (reference sequence). This CDR3 comprises 18 residues. This CDR3 is CASSSDPHGPIHLTEAFF. CDR3 DNA: TGTGCCAGCAGCTCGGATCCTCATGGACCGATACACCTGACTGAAGCTTTCTTT.

The chain couples TRBV27 to TRBJ2-1, with 9 positions matching TRBD2. This CDR3 spans 15 amino acids. J was trimmed by 4 bases and V by 2 bases; bases with no gene match: 3. Germline CDR1 reads MNHEY; CDR2 reads SMNVEV (reference sequence). The CDR3 here is CASSLAGGPYNEQFF. CDR3 sequence (DNA): TGTGCCAGCAGTTTAGCGGGAGGGCCGTACAATGAGCAGTTCTTC.

This chain joins TRBV9 and TRBJ1-3; no firm D call. Trimming shortened V by 2 bases and J by 5 bases, and 14 bases separated the two germline ends. Germline V gene lookup returns CDR1 SGDLS and CDR2 YYNGEE. The CDR3 has 15 residues. In DNA form, the CDR3 reads TGTGCCAGCAGCGTTTCGCAGGAAAGAAGAAACACCATATATTTT. Translated: CASSVSQERRNTIYF.

The chain links TRBV2 to TRBJ2-7; D not resolved. The germline V gene encodes CDR1 SNHLY and CDR2 FYNNEI. The CDR3 loop spans 12 amino acids. V was trimmed by 4 bases and J by 3 bases, leaving 7 bases between them. As DNA, the CDR3 is TGTGCCAGCAGTGGCAGATACTACGAGCAGTACTTC. Translating gives CASSGRYYEQYF.

This clone showed up just once. The J gene is TRBJ1-2, the V gene TRBV10-2, with D perhaps matching TRBD1 (5 bases). The V end was cut by 7 bases, the J end by 0 bases, with 12 bases between. Germline-derived CDR1 and CDR2 are WSHSY and SAAADI. The CDR3 is 14 amino acids. This chain's CDR3 is CASTRGAANYGYTF. Written as DNA, the CDR3 is TGCGCCAGCACACGCGGGGCAGCTAACTATGGCTACACCTTC.

The chain uses TRBV5-1 and TRBJ1-2; no reliable D call. Germline CDR1 is SGHRS and CDR2 is YFSETQ. This CDR3 comprises 15 residues. The V gene lost 1 base and the J gene lost 3 bases, with 13 bases spanning the gap. CDR3 sequence reads: CASSLTGVEDYGYTF. Here the CDR3 DNA reads TGCGCCAGCAGCTTGACTGGGGTAGAGGACTATGGCTACACCTTC.

This chain links TRBV7-7 with TRBJ2-1; TRBD1 matches at 7 bases. Losses at the gene ends were 5 bases for V and 4 bases for J; bases not matched to a gene: 2. Germline V gene lookup returns CDR1 SSHAT and CDR2 FNYEAQ (reference sequence). CDR3 length equals 13 residues. The CDR3 here is CASSTGQYNEQFF. CDR3 DNA: TGTGCCAGCAGCACGGGACAGTACAATGAGCAGTTCTTC.

This clone was detected only once. CDR3 DNA sequence: TGTGCCAGCAGCTTACGGCTAGCCAAAAACATTCAGTACTTC. The encoded protein is CASSLRLAKNIQYF. V usage is TRBV5-6 and J usage is TRBJ2-4, with no clear D. The CDR3 totals 14 residues. Germline CDR1 SGHDT, CDR2 YYEEEE. The ends were cut back, 2 bases at V and 0 bases at J, with 6 bases in the middle.

This clone occurred once. The V gene is TRBV9, the J gene TRBJ1-2, with 8 bases lining up with TRBD1. This CDR3 region has 15 residues. Germline V gene lookup returns CDR1 SGDLS and CDR2 YYNGEE. J gave up 4 bases and V 3 bases, and 8 bases lay outside the gene matches. For the CDR3, the DNA is TGTGCCAGCAGCGCCGCAGGGGGCTCCGGCTATGGCTACACCTTC. Residues: CASSAAGGSGYGYTF.

The V gene is TRBV3-1 (or the pseudogene TRBV3-2), the J gene TRBJ1-1, with 8 nucleotides matching TRBD1. Germline trimming cut 2 bases from V and 9 bases from J; bases unmatched to any gene: 2. Germline V gene lookup returns CDR1 LGHDT and CDR2 YNNKEL (reference sequence). The CDR3 totals 12 residues. The CDR3 region is CASSQQGAQAFF. In nucleotides, the CDR3 is TGTGCCAGCAGCCAACAGGGGGCGCAAGCTTTCTTT.

The CDR3 DNA reads TGTGCCAGCAGCTTTTTAGACCTCTACAATGAGCAGTTCTTC. It specifies CASSFLDLYNEQFF. The V call is TRBV5-6, the J call TRBJ2-1; D unresolved. The CDR3 spans 14 residues. Per germline, CDR1 SGHDT and CDR2 YYEEEE. Trimming removed 2 bases from V and 3 bases from J, with 9 bases in between.

The chain has TRBV23-1 and TRBJ2-7; maybe TRBD1 (5 bases). TRBV23-1 has ORF status, its function being uncertain. V gave up 11 bases and J gave up 11 bases, with 16 bases separating them. This CDR3 is 10 amino acids long. This CDR3 reads CAWGRAVEYF. CDR3 coding DNA: TGCGCCTGGGGCCGCGCCGTGGAGTACTTC.

This clone was seen only a few times. This sample includes further DNA sequences coding for the same CDR3. The J gene is TRBJ2-7, the V gene TRBV11-2, with 7 positions matching TRBD2. From germline, CDR1 is SGHAT and CDR2 FQNNGV. Trimming cost V 1 base and J 0 bases; bases outside gene matches: 6. The CDR3 has 16 residues. The CDR3 protein is CASSLVGLAASYEQYF. In nucleotides, the CDR3 is TGTGCCAGCAGCTTAGTTGGGCTAGCGGCCTCCTACGAGCAGTACTTC. The whole variable domain, remainder taken from reference TRBV11-2 and TRBJ2-7, is EAGVAQSPRYKIIEKRQSVAFWCNPISGHATLYWYQQILGQGPKLLIQFQNNGVVDDSQLPKDRFSAERLKGVDSTLKIQPAKLEDSAVYLCASSLVGLAASYEQYFGPGTRLTVT.

V gene TRBV5-6 combines with J gene TRBJ1-1; TRBD1 is a possible D gene (6 bases). The CDR3 spans 13 residues. CDR1 SGHDT and CDR2 YYEEEE come from the germline V gene. V dropped 5 bases and J dropped 7 bases, with 15 bases sitting between them. The CDR3 loop is CASRLGQTFEAFF. CDR3 nucleotide sequence: TGTGCCAGCAGACTCGGACAGACCTTTGAAGCTTTCTTT.

The chain carries TRBV7-2 and TRBJ1-5, with D possibly matching TRBD1 (6 bases). Germline CDR1 and CDR2: SGHTA and FQGNSA. The length of the CDR3 is 16 residues. V dropped 1 base and J dropped 4 bases, with 14 bases sitting between them. CDR3 DNA: TGTGCCAGCAGCTTAGGGCCCGGGACACAAAATCAGCCCCAGCATTTT. As protein: CASSLGPGTQNQPQHF.

This chain links TRBV4-1 with TRBJ2-2; D gene uncertain. CDR1 MGHRA and CDR2 YSYEKL come from the germline V gene. CDR3 size: 15 residues. V was pared by 1 base and J by 5 bases, with 11 bases between. This chain's CDR3 is CASSQGALPTGELFF. The CDR3 nucleotides are TGCGCCAGCAGCCAAGGCGCGCTTCCTACCGGGGAGCTGTTTTTT.

The V call is TRBV11-2, the J call TRBJ1-1; D is unresolved. Trimming removed 5 bases from V and 0 bases from J, with 7 bases in between. Germline CDR1 is SGHAT and CDR2 is FQNNGV. The length of the CDR3 is 13 residues. As DNA, the CDR3 is TGTGCCAGCAGCCGGGAGATGAACACTGAAGCTTTCTTT. Encoded protein: CASSREMNTEAFF.

The chain carries TRBV5-1 and TRBJ2-5; perhaps TRBD2 as D (6 bases). In germline, CDR1 is SGHRS, CDR2 YFSETQ. The CDR3 spans 15 residues. V was clipped by 1 base and J by 3 bases, with 13 bases between them. CDR3 bases: TGCGCCAGCAGCTTGAGCGGTGGCGGGGAAGAGACCCAGTACTTC. It is translated as CASSLSGGGEETQYF.

The J gene is TRBJ1-2, the V gene TRBV11-2; unclear D gene. V was pared by 5 bases and J by 4 bases, with 8 bases between. Germline V lookup: CDR1 SGHAT, CDR2 FQNNGV. This CDR3 contains 12 residues. In nucleotides, the CDR3 is TGTGCCAGCAGCCTGGGCAGCTATGGCTACACCTTC. Encoded protein: CASSLGSYGYTF.

The chain couples TRBV5-5 to TRBJ2-3; TRBD2 matches at 14 bases. This CDR3 comprises 16 residues. Germline V gene data show CDR1 as SGHKS and CDR2 as YYEKEE (reference sequence). J was trimmed by 3 bases and V by 4 bases; bases with no gene match: 4. The CDR3 here is CASSMGLAGATDTQYF. DNA for the CDR3: TGTGCCAGCAGCATGGGACTAGCGGGAGCAACAGATACGCAGTATTTT.

The V and J genes are TRBV7-9 and TRBJ1-1; D ambiguous. CDR1 SEHNR and CDR2 FQNEAQ come from the germline V gene (reference sequence). Trimming removed 5 bases from V and 7 bases from J, with 14 bases in between. The CDR3 is made up of 13 amino acids. In nucleotides, the CDR3 is TGTGCCAGCAGCGTAACGTCTTCCGGTGAAGCTTTCTTT. It is translated as CASSVTSSGEAFF.

The chain carries TRBV30 and TRBJ1-6; D unresolved. CDR3 length equals 11 residues. Germline V gene sequence: CDR1 GTSNPN, CDR2 SVGIG (reference sequence). Trimming left V 1 base short and J 5 bases short, with 0 bases between. CDR3 DNA: TGTGCCTGGAGTGATAATTCACCCCTCCACTTT. Protein: CAWSDNSPLHF.